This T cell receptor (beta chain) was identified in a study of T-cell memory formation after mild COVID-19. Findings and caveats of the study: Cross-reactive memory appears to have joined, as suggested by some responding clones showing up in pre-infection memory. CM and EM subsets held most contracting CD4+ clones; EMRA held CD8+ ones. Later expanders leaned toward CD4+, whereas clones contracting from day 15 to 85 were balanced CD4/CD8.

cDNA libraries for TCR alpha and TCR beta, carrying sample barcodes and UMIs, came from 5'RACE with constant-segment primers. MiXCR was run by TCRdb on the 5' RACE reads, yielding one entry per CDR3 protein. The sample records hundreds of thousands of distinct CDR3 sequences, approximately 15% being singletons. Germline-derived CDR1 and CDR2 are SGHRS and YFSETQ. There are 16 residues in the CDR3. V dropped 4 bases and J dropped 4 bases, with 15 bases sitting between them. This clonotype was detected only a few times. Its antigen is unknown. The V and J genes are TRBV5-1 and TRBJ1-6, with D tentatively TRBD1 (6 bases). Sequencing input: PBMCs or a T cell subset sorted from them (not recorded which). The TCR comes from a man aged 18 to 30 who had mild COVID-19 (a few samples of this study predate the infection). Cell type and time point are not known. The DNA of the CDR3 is TGCGCCAGCAGCCCGGGGGGCTCTGAATATAATTCACCCCTCCACTTT. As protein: CASSPGGSEYNSPLHF. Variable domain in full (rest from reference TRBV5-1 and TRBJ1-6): KAGVTQTPRYLIKTRGQQVTLSCSPISGHRSVSWYQQTPGQGLQFLFEYFSETQRNKGNFPGRFSGRQFSNSRSEMNVSTLELGDSALYLCASSPGGSEYNSPLHFGNGTRLTVT.